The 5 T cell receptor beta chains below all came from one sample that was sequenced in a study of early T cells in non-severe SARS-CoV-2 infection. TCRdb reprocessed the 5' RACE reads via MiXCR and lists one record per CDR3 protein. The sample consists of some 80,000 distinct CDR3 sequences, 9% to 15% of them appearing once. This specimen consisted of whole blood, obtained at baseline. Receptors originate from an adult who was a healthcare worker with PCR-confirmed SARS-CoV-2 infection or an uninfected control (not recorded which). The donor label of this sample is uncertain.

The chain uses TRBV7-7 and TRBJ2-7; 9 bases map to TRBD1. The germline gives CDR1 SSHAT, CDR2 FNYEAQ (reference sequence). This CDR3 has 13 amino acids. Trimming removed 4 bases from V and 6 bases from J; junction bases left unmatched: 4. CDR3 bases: TGTGCCAGCAGCTGGGACAGGGCGAGCGAGCAGTACTTC. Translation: CASSWDRASEQYF.

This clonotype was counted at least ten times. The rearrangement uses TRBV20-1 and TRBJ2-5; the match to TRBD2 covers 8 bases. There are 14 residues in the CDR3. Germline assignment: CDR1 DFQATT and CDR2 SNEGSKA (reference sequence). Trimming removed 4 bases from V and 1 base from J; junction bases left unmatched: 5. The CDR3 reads CSAKPGGIQETQYF. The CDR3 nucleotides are TGCAGTGCTAAGCCGGGGGGGATCCAAGAGACCCAGTACTTC.

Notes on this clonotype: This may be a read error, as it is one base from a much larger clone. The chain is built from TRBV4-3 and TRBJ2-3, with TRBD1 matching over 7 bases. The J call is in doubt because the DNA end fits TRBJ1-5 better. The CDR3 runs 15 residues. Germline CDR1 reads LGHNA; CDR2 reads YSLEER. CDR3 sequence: CASSQEGTATDTQHF. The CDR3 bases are TGCGCCAGCAGCCAAGAGGGGACAGCCACAGATACGCAGCATTTT.

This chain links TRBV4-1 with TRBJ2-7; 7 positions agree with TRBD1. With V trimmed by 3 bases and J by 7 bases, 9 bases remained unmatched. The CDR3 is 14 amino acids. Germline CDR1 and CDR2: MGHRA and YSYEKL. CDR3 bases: TGCGCCAGCAGCCAGGGACAGCTTAGGCGGGAGCAGTACTTC. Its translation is CASSQGQLRREQYF.

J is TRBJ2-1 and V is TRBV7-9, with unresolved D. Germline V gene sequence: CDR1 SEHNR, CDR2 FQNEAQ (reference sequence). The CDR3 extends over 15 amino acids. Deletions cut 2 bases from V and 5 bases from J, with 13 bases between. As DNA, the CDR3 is TGTGCCAGCAGCTTATTGTCCCCTGCGGACAATGAGCAGTTCTTC. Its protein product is CASSLLSPADNEQFF.